This T cell receptor (beta chain) was found in a study of blood T cell repertoires in COVID-19. Across the whole study: PBMCs, B-cell-depleted T cells, or T cells were the source of the cDNA or gDNA that made up the material.

Enrolment of Seattle patients took place during active infection, and they were followed longitudinally. Some clones are missing from TCRdb's copy, which holds only in-frame ones; the method was immunoSEQ multiplex PCR. The sample yields about 310,000 clones, 85% to 90% seen once. The germline CDR1 and CDR2 sequences are MGHDK and SYGVNS. The CDR3 is made up of 13 amino acids. V lost 3 bases and J 8 bases, leaving 10 bases between the germline ends. The TCR comes from a woman between 40 and 50 years old with COVID-19, enrolled during active disease. The chain links TRBV25-1 to TRBJ2-2, with a weak D call TRBD2 (6 bases). What was sequenced was peripheral blood. The CDR3 nucleotides are TGTGCCAGCAGTGATCTAGCGAAAGGGGAGCTGTTTTTT. Translated: CASSDLAKGELFF.